Listed below are T cell receptor beta chains from one sample, sequenced in a study of T cell responses to AZD1222 COVID-19 vaccine. Generated by immunoSEQ multiplex PCR, the TCRdb table keeps only in-frame clones and is missing some. The data contain under 150,000 clones, 90% to 95% of them singletons. The sequencing here drew on peripheral blood, taken on day 0 of AZD1222 vaccination. Receptor source: an adult in good health. CDR3s include the opening cysteine and the closing phenylalanine or tryptophan. A D gene is named only where the DNA matches it firmly. Expanded clones are given a class, and other clones once, few, many or no size at all.

CDR3 length: 14; V gene: TRBV27; D gene: NA; clone size: once; J gene: TRBJ2-7; CDR3 protein: CASSLYFPMWEQYF; CDR3 DNA: TGTGCCAGCAGTTTATACTTCCCTATGTGGGAGCAGTACTTC
CDR3 length: 14; V gene: TRBV7-2; D gene: TRBD2; clone size: NA; J gene: TRBJ2-1; CDR3 protein: CASSPGGDSNEQFF; CDR3 DNA: TGTGCCAGCAGCCCGGGGGGGGATTCAAATGAGCAGTTCTTC
CDR3 length: 11; V gene: TRBV27; D gene: NA; clone size: NA; J gene: TRBJ2-2; CDR3 protein: CASQGTGELFF; CDR3 DNA: TGTGCCAGCCAGGGCACCGGGGAGCTGTTTTTT
CDR3 length: 16; V gene: TRBV7-8; D gene: NA; clone size: NA; J gene: TRBJ1-1; CDR3 protein: CASSPSGALMNTEAFF; CDR3 DNA: TGTGCCAGCAGCCCGTCAGGGGCCCTAATGAACACTGAAGCTTTCTTT
CDR3 length: 13; V gene: TRBV6-2/TRBV6-3; D gene: NA; clone size: NA; J gene: TRBJ2-3; CDR3 protein: CASSILARDTQYF; CDR3 DNA: TGTGCCAGCAGCATTCTAGCACGAGATACGCAGTATTTT
CDR3 length: 18; V gene: TRBV3-1/TRBV3-2; D gene: TRBD2; clone size: NA; J gene: TRBJ2-1; CDR3 protein: CASSQGIPSGNSYNEQFF; CDR3 DNA: TGTGCCAGCAGCCAAGGAATTCCTAGCGGGAATTCCTACAATGAGCAGTTCTTC
CDR3 length: 15; V gene: TRBV14; D gene: NA; clone size: once; J gene: TRBJ2-7; CDR3 protein: CASSQFKTSTYEQYF; CDR3 DNA: TGTGCCAGCAGCCAATTTAAGACTAGTACCTACGAGCAGTACTTC
CDR3 length: 13; V gene: TRBV19; D gene: NA; clone size: NA; J gene: TRBJ2-7; CDR3 protein: CASSAGSYYEQYF; CDR3 DNA: TGTGCCAGTAGCGCCGGGTCCTACTACGAGCAGTACTTC
CDR3 length: 15; V gene: TRBV7-9; D gene: TRBD1; clone size: NA; J gene: TRBJ1-4; CDR3 protein: CASSLVGQGGEKLFF; CDR3 DNA: TGTGCCAGCAGCTTAGTGGGACAGGGCGGAGAAAAACTGTTTTTT
CDR3 length: 17; V gene: TRBV27; D gene: NA; clone size: NA; J gene: TRBJ1-6; CDR3 protein: CASQPDRRGSYNSPLHF; CDR3 DNA: TGTGCCTCGCAGCCGGACAGAAGGGGCTCCTATAATTCACCCCTCCACTTT
CDR3 length: 17; V gene: TRBV5-1; D gene: NA; clone size: NA; J gene: TRBJ1-1; CDR3 protein: CASSSDGWGGKNTEAFF; CDR3 DNA: TGCGCCAGCAGCTCGGACGGGTGGGGAGGGAAGAACACTGAAGCTTTCTTT
CDR3 length: 10; V gene: TRBV20-1; D gene: NA; clone size: NA; J gene: TRBJ2-7; CDR3 protein: CSAAGYEQYF; CDR3 DNA: TGCAGTGCTGCGGGCTACGAGCAGTACTTC
CDR3 length: 18; V gene: TRBV16; D gene: TRBD1; clone size: NA; J gene: TRBJ1-1; CDR3 protein: CASSQSPRTGRGSPEAFF; CDR3 DNA: TGTGCCAGCAGCCAATCGCCCCGGACAGGACGGGGCTCCCCTGAAGCTTTCTTT
CDR3 length: 13; V gene: TRBV29-1; D gene: NA; clone size: NA; J gene: TRBJ2-1; CDR3 protein: CSVLSGAEWVQFF; CDR3 DNA: TGCAGCGTCCTTAGTGGGGCAGAATGGGTGCAGTTCTTC
CDR3 length: 15; V gene: TRBV14; D gene: NA; clone size: NA; J gene: TRBJ1-6; CDR3 protein: CASSQFYPNNSPLHF; CDR3 DNA: TGTGCCAGCAGCCAATTTTATCCGAATAATTCACCCCTCCACTTT
CDR3 length: 17; V gene: TRBV4-1; D gene: NA; clone size: NA; J gene: TRBJ2-7; CDR3 protein: CASSQDWGTQRSYEQYF; CDR3 DNA: TGCGCCAGCAGCCAAGATTGGGGGACGCAGAGATCCTACGAGCAGTACTTC